This T cell receptor (beta chain) was identified during a study of CD8 T cells in ankylosing spondylitis. Whole-study results and caveats: Significant enrichment of disease-linked clones was reportedly seen in matched ankylosing spondylitis synovial fluid. In reactive arthritis synovial fluid and blood, some motif variants had been reported before. Fewer than 10 highly homologous variants formed a TCR beta motif that appeared characteristic of ankylosing spondylitis blood.

Germline assignment: CDR1 SGHRS and CDR2 YFSETQ. The V gene end was trimmed by 4 bases and the J gene end by 2 bases; junction bases not matched to a gene: 9. There are 16 residues in the CDR3. This clonotype was recorded at least ten times. The antigen remains unidentified. Making the TCR beta libraries involved quantitative 5'-RACE with molecular barcodes. One entry per CDR3 protein, called by TCRdb with MiXCR from the 5' RACE reads. Of more than 150,000 distinct CDR3 sequences in the sample, 10% to 15% were seen once. The genes are TRBV5-1 and TRBJ2-3, with 8 positions matching TRBD1. The receptor was derived from a male donor with ankylosing spondylitis or in good health (not recorded which). Material for sequencing was blood, either unsorted or a sorted T cell fraction (not recorded which). CDR3 amino acids: CASSPYRTGNTDTQYF. The CDR3 coding sequence is TGCGCCAGCAGCCCGTACCGGACAGGGAACACAGATACGCAGTATTTT.